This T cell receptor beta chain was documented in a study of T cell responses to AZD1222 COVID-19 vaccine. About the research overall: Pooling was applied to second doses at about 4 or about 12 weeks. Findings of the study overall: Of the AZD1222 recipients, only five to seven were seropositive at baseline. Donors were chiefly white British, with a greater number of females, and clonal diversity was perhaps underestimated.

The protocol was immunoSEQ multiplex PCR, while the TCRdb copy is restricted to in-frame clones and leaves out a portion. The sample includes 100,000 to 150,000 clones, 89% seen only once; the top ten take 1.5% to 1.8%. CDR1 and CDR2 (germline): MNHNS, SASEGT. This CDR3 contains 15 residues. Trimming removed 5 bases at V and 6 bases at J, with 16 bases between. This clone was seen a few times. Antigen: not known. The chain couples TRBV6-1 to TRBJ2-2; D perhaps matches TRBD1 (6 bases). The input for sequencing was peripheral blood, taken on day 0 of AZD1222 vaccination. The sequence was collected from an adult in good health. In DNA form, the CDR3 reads TGTGCCAGCAGTTCGGACAGCCTAAGGGCCGGGGAGCTGTTTTTT. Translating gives CASSSDSLRAGELFF.